What follows are 16 T cell receptor beta chains derived from one specimen sequenced in a study of T cells in Graves' hyperthyroidism and ophthalmopathy. Amplified TCR beta CDR3 regions came from RNA transcripts. First-round RT-PCR with HTBI primers amplified the TCR CDR3 region. One entry per CDR3 protein results from TCRdb running MiXCR on the multiplex PCR reads. The table has around 600,000 distinct CDR3 sequences, roughly a sixth seen once. Sequenced: blood. Receptors originate from a woman between 35 and 50 years old with Graves' ophthalmopathy.

This clonotype appeared many times. The J gene is TRBJ2-7, the V gene TRBV11-3, with a tentative D call TRBD1 (5 bases). The V gene lost 3 bases and the J gene lost 1 base, with 7 bases spanning the gap. The CDR3 spans 13 residues. Germline CDR1 SGHNT, CDR2 YENEEA. CDR3 sequence reads: CASSFQGSYEQYF. In nucleotides, the CDR3 is TGTGCCAGCAGCTTCCAGGGTTCCTACGAGCAGTACTTC.

This clonotype was picked up many times. The chain has TRBV6-1 and TRBJ2-4; D remains unclear. The germline CDR1 and CDR2 sequences are MNHNS and SASEGT. V lost 6 bases and J lost 5, with 11 bases in between. The CDR3 sequence is 13 residues long. The CDR3 sequence: CASRGNRENIQYF. Here the CDR3 DNA reads TGTGCCAGCAGAGGTAATCGAGAAAACATTCAGTACTTC.

This clonotype occurred many times. The genes are TRBV29-1 and TRBJ1-5; 9 nucleotides align to TRBD1. CDR3 length: 14 amino acids. CDR1 is SQVTM and CDR2 is ANQGSEA in the germline V gene. V was clipped by 6 bases and J by 6 bases; unmatched bases: 9. The CDR3 sequence: CSVLTGGMSQPQHF. The CDR3 coding sequence is TGCAGCGTCCTGACAGGGGGTATGAGTCAGCCCCAGCATTTT.

J is TRBJ2-3 and V is TRBV28, with 8 bases fitting TRBD2. The CDR3 length is 12 residues. Germline V gene data show CDR1 as MDHEN and CDR2 as SYDVKM. The junction had 10 bases not matched to a gene; V was cut back by 8 bases and J by 12 bases. CDR3 coding DNA: TGTGCCAGCCGGACTAGCCTCGACCCACAGTATTTT. Its translation is CASRTSLDPQYF.

The chain is built from TRBV2 and TRBJ2-7; TRBD2 might be the D (6 bases). The germline gives CDR1 SNHLY, CDR2 FYNNEI. V was shortened by 6 bases and J by 3 bases, with 15 bases between the two germline ends. CDR3 length: 14 residues. The CDR3 loop reads CASRIMGGNYEQYF. The CDR3 DNA sequence: TGTGCCAGCAGGATCATGGGGGGAAACTACGAGCAGTACTTC.

This clonotype has at least ten counts. The gene calls are TRBV2 and TRBJ1-2; D gene uncertain. V was clipped by 7 bases and J by 4 bases, with 7 bases between them. This CDR3 has 11 residues. Germline assignment: CDR1 SNHLY and CDR2 FYNNEI. CDR3 sequence (DNA): TGTGCCAGCACAAGGGCCTATGGCTACACCTTC. Its translation: CASTRAYGYTF.

The chain uses TRBV5-1 and TRBJ2-3; 10 bases fit TRBD1. The junction had 10 bases not matched to a gene; V was cut back by 9 bases and J by 3 bases. Germline CDR1 SGHRS, CDR2 YFSETQ. The CDR3 extends over 15 amino acids. CDR3 region: CATRTTGGSTDTQYF. As DNA, the CDR3 is TGCGCCACAAGAACGACAGGGGGCTCGACAGATACGCAGTATTTT.

This chain connects TRBV7-2 to TRBJ2-3, with D possibly called TRBD1 or TRBD2 (5 bases each). The CDR3 length is 15 residues. V shed 5 bases and J shed 4 bases, with 16 bases lying between them. Germline loops: CDR1 SGHTA, CDR2 FQGNSA. CDR3 nucleotides: TGTGCCAGCAGCATCACCCGAGGGGCTTCAGATACGCAGTATTTT. It translates to CASSITRGASDTQYF.

This clonotype was counted a single time. The V gene is TRBV30, the J gene TRBJ2-3; D unresolved. Germline assignment: CDR1 GTSNPN and CDR2 SVGIG (reference sequence). CDR3 size: 14 residues. V lost 1 base to trimming and J lost 4 bases, with 12 bases between them. As DNA, the CDR3 is TGTGCCTGGAGTGGACTCCCTGGCTCAGATACGCAGTATTTT. Translation gives CAWSGLPGSDTQYF.

A few counts support this clonotype. This chain links TRBV19 with TRBJ1-2, with 11 positions matching TRBD1. The CDR3 length is 14 residues. Germline V gene lookup returns CDR1 LNHDA and CDR2 SQIVND (reference sequence). The V and J ends lost 5 bases and 6 bases, in that order; junction bases with no gene match: 5. CDR3 coding DNA: TGTGCCAGTAGTGTGGCGGACAGGGGGCATGGCTACACCTTC. Translating gives CASSVADRGHGYTF.

This clonotype has more than one count but fewer than ten. The chain couples TRBV6-2 or TRBV6-3 to TRBJ2-7; perhaps D is TRBD1 or TRBD2 (5 bases each). Germline V gene data show CDR1 as MNHEY and CDR2 as SVGEGT. The CDR3 has 14 residues. V lost 0 bases and J lost 3, with 9 bases in between. CDR3 region: CASSYSGADYEQYF. CDR3 nucleotide sequence: TGTGCCAGCAGTTACTCCGGGGCAGACTACGAGCAGTACTTC.

This clonotype was recorded many times. The rearrangement links TRBV3-1 to TRBJ2-2; TRBD2 matches at 12 bases. The CDR3 contains 19 residues. Germline V CDR1 and CDR2: LGHDT, YNNKEL (reference sequence). V trimming: 4 bases; J trimming: 1 base; junction bases outside the gene matches: 10. The CDR3, as DNA: TGTGCCAGCAGCCCGTGGCCGGGACTAGCGGGCGAGAACACCGGGGAGCTGTTTTTT. Translation: CASSPWPGLAGENTGELFF. Looking up the rest from reference TRBV3-1 and TRBJ2-2 gives the full variable domain: DTAVSQTPKYLVTQMGNDKSIKCEQNLGHDTMYWYKQDSKKFLKIMFSYNNKELIINETVPNRFSPKSPDKAHLNLHINSLELGDSAVYFCASSPWPGLAGENTGELFFGEGSRLTVL.

This clonotype was picked up many times. A much larger clone differs by one base, so this may be a read error. The chain combines TRBV3-1 with TRBJ1-5, with 7 bases matching TRBD1. With V trimmed by 0 bases and J by 4 bases, 3 bases remained unmatched. Per the germline V gene, CDR1 is LGHDT and CDR2 is YNNKEL (reference sequence). This CDR3 is 15 amino acids long. CDR3 sequence: CASSQDATGNQPQHF. DNA for the CDR3: TGTGCCAGCAGCCAAGATGCGACAGGGAATCAGCCCCAGCATTTT. Together with reference TRBV3-1 and TRBJ1-5, the CDR3 gives the full variable domain: DTAVSQTPKYLVTQMGNDKSIKCEQNLGHDTMYWYKQDSKKFLKIMFSYNNKELIINETVPNRFSPKSPDKAHLNLHINSLELGDSAVYFCASSQDATGNQPQHFGDGTRLSIL.

This rearrangement joins TRBV6-5 to TRBJ1-6; no reliable D call. In germline, CDR1 is MNHEY, CDR2 SVGAGI. The CDR3 covers 16 residues. The V end was cut by 2 bases, the J end by 9 bases, with 17 bases between. CDR3 nucleotide sequence: TGTGCCAGCAGTTACGGTCGGGGTAGCGGGATTTCACCCCTCCACTTT. This encodes CASSYGRGSGISPLHF.

This clonotype was detected a few times. The chain has TRBV12-5 and TRBJ2-3; D perhaps matches TRBD1 (6 bases). Germline values: CDR1 LGHNT, CDR2 FRNRAP. The CDR3 consists of 14 residues. Trimming took off 7 bases at V and 4 bases at J, with 15 bases between the two ends. Here the CDR3 reads CASALLGAADTQYF. In nucleotides, the CDR3 is TGTGCTAGTGCTCTCCTGGGGGCGGCAGATACGCAGTATTTT.

At least ten counts were recorded for this clonotype. V gene TRBV3-1 combines with J gene TRBJ1-1, with a possible D match to TRBD1 (5 bases). The CDR3 has 15 amino acids. The germline V gene has CDR1 LGHDT and CDR2 YNNKEL (reference sequence). The germline V and J ends were trimmed by 0 bases and 1 base, with 9 bases remaining between them. The CDR3 here is CASSQEGLENTEAFF. The DNA of the CDR3 is TGTGCCAGCAGCCAAGAGGGGCTGGAGAACACTGAAGCTTTCTTT.